The next 9 T cell receptor beta chains were all read from a single sample in a study of T-cell memory formation after mild COVID-19. One entry per CDR3 protein, called by TCRdb with MiXCR from the 5' RACE reads. The sample carries about 350,000 distinct CDR3 sequences, roughly 15% recorded once. The sequenced material came from PBMCs or a T cell subset sorted from them (not recorded which). The receptors originated from a man between 18 and 35 years old who had mild COVID-19 (a few samples of this study predate the infection). Cell type and time point are not known.

The sample holds a few counts of this clonotype. This sequence joins TRBV6-2 or TRBV6-3 and TRBJ2-6, with D perhaps given as TRBD1 or TRBD2 (5 bases each). This CDR3 contains 17 residues. Germline V lookup: CDR1 MNHEY, CDR2 SVGEGT. The ends were cut back, 2 bases at V and 0 bases at J, with 11 bases in the middle. This chain's CDR3 is CASSYQGPSSGANVLTF. CDR3 nucleotides: TGTGCCAGCAGTTACCAGGGACCGAGCTCTGGGGCCAACGTCCTGACTTTC.

V usage is TRBV18 and J usage is TRBJ2-3, with D perhaps TRBD2 (6 bases). V was cut by 4 bases and J by 2 bases, with 13 bases left in between. Germline V lookup: CDR1 KGHSH, CDR2 LQKENI. CDR3 length: 15 residues. The DNA of the CDR3 is TGTGCCAGCTCACAGACGGGACTCACCACAGATACGCAGTATTTT. This codes for CASSQTGLTTDTQYF.

This clonotype was observed a few times. The CDR3 sequence is CSAPTGSYYGYTF. In nucleotides, the CDR3 is TGCAGCGCCCCGACAGGGTCTTACTATGGCTACACCTTC. The J gene is TRBJ1-2, the V gene TRBV29-1; TRBD1 aligns across 7 bases. Germline CDR1 and CDR2: SQVTM and ANQGSEA. The CDR3 contains 13 residues. Trimming took 7 bases from V and 3 from J; bases not matched to a gene: 8. The entire variable domain, with the rest obtained from reference TRBV29-1 and TRBJ1-2, is as follows: SAVISQKPSRDICQRGTSLTIQCQVDSQVTMMFWYRQQPGQSLTLIATANQGSEATYESGFVIDKFPISRPNLTFSTLTVSNMSPEDSSIYLCSAPTGSYYGYTFGSGTRLTVV.

The sample holds a few counts of this clonotype. This rearrangement joins TRBV7-9 to TRBJ2-2, with no clear D. Trimming cost V 3 bases and J 0 bases, with 8 bases left between them. The CDR3 has 15 residues. The germline V gene has CDR1 SEHNR and CDR2 FQNEAQ (reference sequence). CDR3 protein: CASSFLTANTGELFF. The DNA of the CDR3 is TGTGCCAGCAGCTTTCTAACAGCGAACACCGGGGAGCTGTTTTTT.

V gene TRBV5-1 combines with J gene TRBJ2-7, with 7 nucleotides matching TRBD1. The CDR3 extends over 15 amino acids. Trimming cost V 0 bases and J 2 bases; bases outside gene matches: 5. Germline V gene data show CDR1 as SGHRS and CDR2 as YFSETQ. CDR3 bases: TGCGCCAGCAGCTTGGAGGGGGCGCCCCCCTACGAGCAGTACGTC. It is translated as CASSLEGAPPYEQYV.

The chain recombines TRBV5-1 with TRBJ2-1, with a weak D call TRBD2 (5 bases). Looked up from germline, CDR1 is SGHRS and CDR2 is YFSETQ. The CDR3 runs to 15 residues. The V end lost 4 bases, the J end lost 3 bases, and 14 bases lay between the germline ends. CDR3 loop: CASSIGIGSYNEQFF. CDR3 coding DNA: TGCGCCAGCAGCATTGGAATAGGGAGCTACAATGAGCAGTTCTTC.

This clonotype was seen a few times. The rearrangement uses TRBV7-8 and TRBJ2-1, with 7 bases that match TRBD2. CDR1 and CDR2 (germline): SGHVS, FQNEAQ. Germline trimming cut 7 bases from V and 3 bases from J; bases unmatched to any gene: 9. CDR3 length equals 15 residues. CDR3 protein: CASTEGGRSYNEQFF. DNA of the CDR3: TGTGCCAGCACCGAGGGAGGGCGGAGCTACAATGAGCAGTTCTTC. The variable domain in full, completed from reference TRBV7-8 and TRBJ2-1, reads GAGVSQSPRYKVAKRGQDVALRCDPISGHVSLFWYQQALGQGPEFLTYFQNEAQLDKSGLPSDRFFAERPEGSVSTLKIQRTQQEDSAVYLCASTEGGRSYNEQFFGPGTRLTVL.

This clonotype turned up a few times. V is TRBV15 and J is TRBJ2-3; D is perhaps TRBD1 (5 bases). Between the trimmed V and J ends, which lost 5 bases and 4 bases, there was a span of 10 bases. The CDR3 runs to 13 residues. Germline CDR1 LNHNV, CDR2 YYDKDF (reference sequence). The CDR3 coding sequence is TGTGCCACCAGCCCAAGGGGTCCAGATACGCAGTATTTT. It encodes CATSPRGPDTQYF.

This clonotype was recorded at least ten times. The J gene is TRBJ1-1, the V gene TRBV7-3; 8 nucleotides align to TRBD1. The CDR3 is 13 amino acids. In germline, CDR1 is SGHTA, CDR2 FQGTGA. J lost 3 bases, V lost 6 bases, and 3 bases had no gene match. Here the CDR3 DNA reads TGTGCCAGCAGTTCACAGGGGGACACTGAAGCTTTCTTT. As protein: CASSSQGDTEAFF.